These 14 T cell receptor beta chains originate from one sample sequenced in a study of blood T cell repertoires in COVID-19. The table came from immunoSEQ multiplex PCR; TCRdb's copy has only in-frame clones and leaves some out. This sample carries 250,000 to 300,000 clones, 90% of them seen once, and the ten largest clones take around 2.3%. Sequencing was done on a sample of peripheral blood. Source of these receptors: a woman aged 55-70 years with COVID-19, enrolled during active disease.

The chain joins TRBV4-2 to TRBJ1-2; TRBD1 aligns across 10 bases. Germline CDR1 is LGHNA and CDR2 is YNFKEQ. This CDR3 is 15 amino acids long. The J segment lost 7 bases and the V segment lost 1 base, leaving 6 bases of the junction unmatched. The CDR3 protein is CASSQVGDRGGGYTF. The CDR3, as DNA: TGTGCCAGCAGCCAAGTAGGGGACAGGGGAGGTGGCTACACCTTC.

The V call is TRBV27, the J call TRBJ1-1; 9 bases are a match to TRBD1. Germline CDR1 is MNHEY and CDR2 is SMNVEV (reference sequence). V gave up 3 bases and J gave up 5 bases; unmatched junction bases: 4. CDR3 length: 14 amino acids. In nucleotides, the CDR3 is TGTGCCAGCAGTTTTGGGACAGGGAATACTGAAGCTTTCTTT. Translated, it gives CASSFGTGNTEAFF.

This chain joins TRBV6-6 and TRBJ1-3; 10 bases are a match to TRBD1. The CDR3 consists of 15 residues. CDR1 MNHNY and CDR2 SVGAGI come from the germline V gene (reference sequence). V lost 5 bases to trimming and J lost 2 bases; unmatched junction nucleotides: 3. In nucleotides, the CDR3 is TGTGCCAGCAGTATGGGACAGGGGACTGGAAACACCATATATTTT. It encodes CASSMGQGTGNTIYF.

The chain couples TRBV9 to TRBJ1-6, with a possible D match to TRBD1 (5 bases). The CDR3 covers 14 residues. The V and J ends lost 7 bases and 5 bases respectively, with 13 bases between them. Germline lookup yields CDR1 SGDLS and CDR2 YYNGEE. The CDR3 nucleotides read TGTGCCAGCCGCCGGGGGGGGGATAATTCACCCCTCCACTTT. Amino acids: CASRRGGDNSPLHF.

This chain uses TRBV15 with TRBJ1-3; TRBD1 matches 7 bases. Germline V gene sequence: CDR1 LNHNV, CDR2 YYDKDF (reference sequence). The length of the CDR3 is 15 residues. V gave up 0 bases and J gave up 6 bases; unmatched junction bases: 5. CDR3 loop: CATSRDSGQQNTIYF. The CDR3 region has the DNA TGTGCCACCAGCAGAGATTCGGGACAGCAAAACACCATATATTTT.

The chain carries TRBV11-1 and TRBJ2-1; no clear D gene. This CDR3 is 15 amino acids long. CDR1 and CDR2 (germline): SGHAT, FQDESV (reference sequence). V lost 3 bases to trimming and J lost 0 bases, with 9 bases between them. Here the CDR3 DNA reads TGTGCCAGCAGCTTGAGCCCGAGCTCCTACAATGAGCAGTTCTTC. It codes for CASSLSPSSYNEQFF.

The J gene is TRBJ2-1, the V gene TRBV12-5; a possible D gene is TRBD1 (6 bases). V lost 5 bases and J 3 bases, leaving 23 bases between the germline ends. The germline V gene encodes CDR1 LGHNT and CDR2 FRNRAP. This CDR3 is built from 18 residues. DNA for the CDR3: TGTGCTAGTGGTCCCCCTTCCGGGACACCCTACGACTACAATGAGCAGTTCTTC. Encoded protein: CASGPPSGTPYDYNEQFF.

The CDR3 loop reads CSASLTGPNTEAFF. The CDR3 nucleotides are TGCAGTGCTAGTCTGACAGGACCGAACACTGAAGCTTTCTTT. The chain has TRBV20-1 and TRBJ1-1, with a possible D match to TRBD1 (6 bases). The ends were cut back, 3 bases at V and 1 base at J, with 12 bases in the middle. Germline CDR1 reads DFQATT; CDR2 reads SNEGSKA (reference sequence). This CDR3 is 14 amino acids long.

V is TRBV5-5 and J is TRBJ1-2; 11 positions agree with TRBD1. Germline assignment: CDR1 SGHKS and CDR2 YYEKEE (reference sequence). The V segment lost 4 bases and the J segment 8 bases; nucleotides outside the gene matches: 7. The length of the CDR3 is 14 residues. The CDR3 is CASSATDRGLGYTF. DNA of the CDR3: TGTGCCAGCAGCGCCACGGACAGGGGGCTCGGCTACACCTTC.

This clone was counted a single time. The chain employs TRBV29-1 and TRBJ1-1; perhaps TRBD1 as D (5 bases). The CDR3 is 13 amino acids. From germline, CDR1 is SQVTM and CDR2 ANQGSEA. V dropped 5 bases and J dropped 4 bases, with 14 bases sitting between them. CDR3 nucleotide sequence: TGCAGCGTTTCCAGGGTTCAAAGCACTGAAGCTTTCTTT. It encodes CSVSRVQSTEAFF.

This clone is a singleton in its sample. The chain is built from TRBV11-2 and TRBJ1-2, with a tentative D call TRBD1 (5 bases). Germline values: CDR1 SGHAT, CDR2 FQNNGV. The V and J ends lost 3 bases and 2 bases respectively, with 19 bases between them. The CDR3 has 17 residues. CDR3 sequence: CASSFFRWQGLNYGYTF. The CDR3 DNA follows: TGTGCCAGCAGCTTTTTTAGATGGCAGGGCCTCAACTATGGCTACACCTTC.

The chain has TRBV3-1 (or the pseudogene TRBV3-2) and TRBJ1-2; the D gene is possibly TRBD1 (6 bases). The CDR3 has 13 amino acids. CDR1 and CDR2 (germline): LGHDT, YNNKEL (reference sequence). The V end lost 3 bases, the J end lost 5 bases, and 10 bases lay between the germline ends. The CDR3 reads CASSHDRRYGYTF. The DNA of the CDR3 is TGTGCCAGCAGCCACGACAGGCGGTATGGCTACACCTTC.

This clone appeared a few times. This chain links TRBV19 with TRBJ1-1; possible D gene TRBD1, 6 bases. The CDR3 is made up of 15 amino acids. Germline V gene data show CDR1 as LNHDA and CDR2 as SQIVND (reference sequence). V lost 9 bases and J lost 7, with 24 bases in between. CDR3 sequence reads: CASQPTGQGTDEAFF. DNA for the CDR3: TGTGCCAGCCAGCCAACAGGGCAAGGGACCGATGAAGCTTTCTTT.

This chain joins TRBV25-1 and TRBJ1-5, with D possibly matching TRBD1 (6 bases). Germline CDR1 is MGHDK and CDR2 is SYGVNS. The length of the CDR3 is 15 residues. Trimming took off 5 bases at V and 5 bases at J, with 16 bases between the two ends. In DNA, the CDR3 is TGTGCCAGCAGTCCTTCGACAGGCGCCGATCAGCCCCAGCATTTT. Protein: CASSPSTGADQPQHF.